This section outlines one TCR beta chain sequence together with its context. Original processing methods: Reference gene primer amplification gave nucleated cell count estimates. Some clones are missing from TCRdb's copy, which holds only in-frame ones; the method was immunoSEQ multiplex PCR. V, J and clone size were drawn from that table, and D and trimming were deduced from the DNA. The sample records some 280,000 clones, about 89% being singletons. The data derive from a study of blood T cell repertoires in COVID-19. In the study overall: Acute and convalescent COVID-19 specimens originated in the United States, Italy and Spain. T cells, B-cell-depleted T cells, or PBMCs supplied cDNA or gDNA.

Germline V gives CDR1 SGHNT, CDR2 YYREEE (reference sequence). The CDR3 is made up of 14 amino acids. V shed 2 bases, J shed 10 bases, and the junction held 8 bases outside the gene matches. The V call is TRBV5-4, the J call TRBJ2-1; 8 bases map to TRBD2. Sequenced input: peripheral blood. The receptor was derived from a woman in her thirties or forties who had recovered from COVID-19. The CDR3 DNA reads as TGTGCCAGCAGCTTAGGGGACAAGCGGGGGGAGCAGTTCTTC. Protein: CASSLGDKRGEQFF.